Listed here is a single T cell receptor beta chain. A quantity of about 0.45 to 1 ug RNA underwent reverse transcription using random hexamers. TCRdb called the immunoSEQ multiplex PCR reads again in MiXCR, with one record for every CDR3 protein. The sample contains some 180,000 distinct CDR3 sequences, just under 95% of which appear only once. These data belong to a study of CD8 T cells in Susac syndrome. On the study more broadly: Susac syndrome patients were untreated, on corticosteroids with some adding intravenous immunoglobulin, or on intravenous immunoglobulin only.

Germline CDR1 and CDR2: ENHRY and SYGVKD. Between the trimmed V and J ends, which lost 3 bases and 7 bases, there was a span of 10 bases. This CDR3 contains 13 residues. The diagnostic criteria were recently defined, and patients with Susac syndrome met them for definite or probable disease. The receptor was isolated from a human donor with Susac syndrome. The sample comprised CD4+ T cells from PBMCs. The genes are TRBV10-3 and TRBJ1-5; D is ambiguous. The CDR3 region is CAISDVRVQPQHF. The CDR3 DNA sequence: TGTGCCATCAGTGACGTGAGGGTGCAGCCCCAGCATTTT.